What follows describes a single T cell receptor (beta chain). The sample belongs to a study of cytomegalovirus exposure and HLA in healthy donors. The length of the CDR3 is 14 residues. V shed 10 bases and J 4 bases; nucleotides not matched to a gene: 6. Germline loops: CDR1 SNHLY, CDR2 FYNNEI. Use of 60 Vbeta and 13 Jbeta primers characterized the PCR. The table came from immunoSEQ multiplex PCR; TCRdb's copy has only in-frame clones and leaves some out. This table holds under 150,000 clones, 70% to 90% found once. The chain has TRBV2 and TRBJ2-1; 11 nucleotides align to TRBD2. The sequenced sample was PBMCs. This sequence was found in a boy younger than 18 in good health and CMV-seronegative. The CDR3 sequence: CATTSGSWYNEQFF. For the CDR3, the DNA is TGTGCCACCACTAGCGGGAGTTGGTACAATGAGCAGTTCTTC.